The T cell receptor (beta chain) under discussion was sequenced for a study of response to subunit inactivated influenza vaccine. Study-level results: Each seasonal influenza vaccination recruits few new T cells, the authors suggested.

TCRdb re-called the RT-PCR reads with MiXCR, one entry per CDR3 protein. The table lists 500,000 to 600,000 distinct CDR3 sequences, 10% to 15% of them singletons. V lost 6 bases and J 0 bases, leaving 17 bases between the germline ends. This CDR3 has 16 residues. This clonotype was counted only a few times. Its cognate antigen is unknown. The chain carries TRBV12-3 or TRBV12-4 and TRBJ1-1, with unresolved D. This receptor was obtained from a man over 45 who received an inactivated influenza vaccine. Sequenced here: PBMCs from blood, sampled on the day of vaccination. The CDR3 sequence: CASSLRGGLVNTEAFF. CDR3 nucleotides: TGTGCCAGCAGCCTTCGAGGCGGCTTGGTGAACACTGAAGCTTTCTTT.